The 20 T cell receptor beta chains presented below share a single source sample, sequenced in a study of Graves' ophthalmopathy and Graves' hyperthyroidism. From RNA, the CDR3 regions of TCR beta chains were amplified and sequenced. An opening RT-PCR round employed HTBI primers and preceded a second-round multiplex PCR. In TCRdb, the multiplex PCR reads were re-called with MiXCR into one record per CDR3 protein. The profile shows 200,000 to 250,000 distinct CDR3 sequences, about 22% of them singletons. Sequencing input: peripheral blood. Receptors originate from a woman between 45 and 65 years old with Graves' ophthalmopathy.

This clonotype was detected ten times or more. The gene calls are TRBV3-1 and TRBJ2-5; 10 bases fit TRBD1. Trimming took 4 bases from V and 5 from J; bases not matched to a gene: 7. Germline V gene lookup returns CDR1 LGHDT and CDR2 YNNKEL (reference sequence). There are 15 residues in the CDR3. The CDR3 spells CASSPRQGAWETQYF. The CDR3 nucleotides are TGTGCCAGCAGCCCCCGACAGGGGGCATGGGAGACCCAGTACTTC.

V is TRBV7-2 and J is TRBJ2-2; 11 bases are shared with TRBD2. The CDR3 is 14 residues long. Germline V gives CDR1 SGHTA, CDR2 FQGNSA. Germline trimming cut 5 bases from V and 6 bases from J; bases unmatched to any gene: 2. DNA for the CDR3: TGTGCCAGCAGCCGGGGACTAGCGGCCGGGGAGCTGTTTTTT. Protein: CASSRGLAAGELFF.

The rearrangement uses TRBV28 and TRBJ1-1; D might be TRBD1 (6 bases). V was trimmed by 2 bases and J by 6 bases, leaving 16 bases between them. CDR1 MDHEN and CDR2 SYDVKM come from the germline V gene. The CDR3 extends over 15 amino acids. The CDR3 region is CASSLRAGVRSEAFF. CDR3 in DNA: TGTGCCAGCAGTTTAAGGGCAGGGGTACGATCTGAAGCTTTCTTT.

The chain has TRBV6-5 and TRBJ1-1; possibly TRBD1 for D (5 bases). V was pared by 4 bases and J by 0 bases, with 6 bases between. The V gene's germline CDR1 is MNHEY and CDR2 SVGAGI. The CDR3 is 13 residues long. The CDR3 protein is CASSWGMNTEAFF. CDR3 sequence (DNA): TGTGCCAGCAGTTGGGGCATGAACACTGAAGCTTTCTTT.

As regards this clonotype: A much larger clone lies a single base off, so this may be a read error. The V gene is TRBV7-9, the J gene TRBJ2-7, with 8 bases that match TRBD2. Germline V gene data show CDR1 as SEHNR and CDR2 as FQNEAQ (reference sequence). The CDR3 is 13 amino acids. The junction had 8 bases not matched to a gene; V was cut back by 10 bases and J by 3 bases. CDR3 coding DNA: TGTGCCACCTCGGGACTAGTGAACTACGAGCAGTACTTC. This encodes CATSGLVNYEQYF. Variable domain in full (rest from reference TRBV7-9 and TRBJ2-7): DTGVSQNPRHKITKRGQNVTFRCDPISEHNRLYWYRQTLGQGPEFLTYFQNEAQLEKSRLLSDRFSAERPKGSFSTLEIQRTEQGDSAMYLCATSGLVNYEQYFGPGTRLTVT.

This clonotype was counted a few times. The rearrangement links TRBV11-2 to TRBJ2-5, with D tentatively TRBD2 (7 bases). V lost 3 bases, J lost 4 bases, and 18 bases lay in between. Per the germline V gene, CDR1 is SGHAT and CDR2 is FQNNGV. The CDR3 contains 16 residues. DNA of the CDR3: TGTGCCAGCAGCTTCAGGGGTAGCGGGTTCGGAGAGACCCAGTACTTC. This gives the protein CASSFRGSGFGETQYF.

The chain's CDR3 is CASSLEGQGLTPLHF. The CDR3, as DNA: TGCGCCAGCAGCTTGGAGGGACAGGGTCTCACACCCCTCCACTTT. The chain has TRBV5-1 and TRBJ1-6, with TRBD1 identical over 9 bases. This CDR3 comprises 15 residues. Germline trimming cut 0 bases from V and 11 bases from J; bases unmatched to any gene: 6. Germline assignment: CDR1 SGHRS and CDR2 YFSETQ.

This clonotype was recorded many times. The germline gene is not matched at one end of the junction; a read error may be the cause. This rearrangement joins TRBV29-1 to TRBJ1-2; D is unclear. The CDR3 sequence is 12 residues long. Germline V gene data show CDR1 as SQVTM and CDR2 as ANQGSEA. The CDR3, as DNA: TGTGTTGGCGGGCAGCTATCCTATGGCTACACCTTC. Protein: CVGGQLSYGYTF. The full variable domain, in which reference TRBV29-1 and TRBJ1-2 provide the parts outside the CDR3, is SAVISQKPSRDICQRGTSLTIQCQVDSQVTMMFWYRQQPGQSLTLIATANQGSEATYESGFVIDKFPISRPNLTFSTLTVSNMSPEDSSIYLCVGGQLSYGYTFGSGTRLTVV.

This chain uses TRBV5-1 with TRBJ2-2; the match to TRBD1 covers 9 bases. Trimming removed 0 bases from V and 4 bases from J; junction bases left unmatched: 1. CDR1 is SGHRS, CDR2 YFSETQ, per germline. The CDR3 consists of 15 residues. The CDR3 loop reads CASSLGTGVTGELFF. The CDR3 coding sequence is TGCGCCAGCAGCTTGGGGACAGGGGTCACCGGGGAGCTGTTTTTT. Looking up the rest from reference TRBV5-1 and TRBJ2-2 gives the full variable domain: KAGVTQTPRYLIKTRGQQVTLSCSPISGHRSVSWYQQTPGQGLQFLFEYFSETQRNKGNFPGRFSGRQFSNSRSEMNVSTLELGDSALYLCASSLGTGVTGELFFGEGSRLTVL.

This clonotype was found many times. One end of the junction fails to match germline, which may point to a read error. CDR3 loop: CANSQEWFQPQHF. CDR3 in DNA: TGTGCCAACAGCCAGGAGTGGTTCCAGCCCCAGCATTTT. The V and J genes are TRBV7-2 and TRBJ1-5, with D uncertain. The V gene's germline CDR1 is SGHTA and CDR2 FQGNSA. This CDR3 is built from 13 residues.

The chain carries TRBV7-2 and TRBJ1-6; maybe TRBD1 (5 bases). CDR3 length: 15 residues. Germline CDR1 reads SGHTA; CDR2 reads FQGNSA. Trimming left V 3 bases short and J 6 bases short, with 12 bases between. The CDR3 reads CASSFHGAGNSPLHF. The CDR3 nucleotides are TGTGCCAGCAGCTTTCACGGGGCTGGTAATTCACCCCTCCACTTT.

In its sample, this clonotype was seen many times. The J gene is TRBJ1-2, the V gene TRBV2; D unclear. The V gene lost 7 bases and the J gene lost 0 bases, with 6 bases spanning the gap. Germline CDR1 and CDR2: SNHLY and FYNNEI. This CDR3 comprises 12 residues. The CDR3 DNA sequence: TGTGCCAGCACGGAATCTAACTATGGCTACACCTTC. Translated: CASTESNYGYTF.

This clonotype was observed at least ten times. The CDR3 sequence is CASNHGEQYF. DNA for the CDR3: TGTGCCAGCAATCACGGCGAGCAGTACTTC. This sequence joins TRBV9 and TRBJ2-7, with unresolved D. The V gene lost 6 bases and the J gene lost 6 bases, with 7 bases spanning the gap. Per the germline V gene, CDR1 is SGDLS and CDR2 is YYNGEE. CDR3 length equals 10 residues.

This clonotype was observed at least ten times. CDR3 nucleotide sequence: TGTGCCAGCAGTTACTCTGAGCCCTACTATGGCTACACCTTC. It specifies CASSYSEPYYGYTF. The V and J genes are TRBV6-2 or TRBV6-3 and TRBJ1-2, with D unresolved. The CDR3 consists of 14 residues. The V gene lost 0 bases and the J gene lost 3 bases, with 8 bases spanning the gap. CDR1 MNHEY and CDR2 SVGEGT come from the germline V gene.

This clonotype has at least ten counts. The CDR3 DNA reads TGTGCCAGCAGTCGGACAGGCTATGAAGCTTTCTTT. Protein sequence: CASSRTGYEAFF. The chain recombines TRBV12-3 or TRBV12-4 with TRBJ1-1; TRBD1 matches at 7 bases. V shed 5 bases, J shed 7 bases, and the junction held 4 bases outside the gene matches. The CDR3 is 12 amino acids.

This clonotype has just a few counts. The chain combines TRBV7-2 with TRBJ2-5; D is possibly TRBD2 (7 bases). Trimming shortened V by 1 base and J by 3 bases, and 12 bases separated the two germline ends. CDR1 and CDR2 from the germline V gene are SGHTA and FQGNSA. The CDR3 has 15 amino acids. The CDR3 DNA sequence: TGTGCCAGCAGCTTAGGAGGGGGGGGAGAAGAGACCCAGTACTTC. This translates into CASSLGGGGEETQYF.

The chain couples TRBV6-2 or TRBV6-3 to TRBJ1-3, with TRBD1 identical over 7 bases. The V gene end was trimmed by 8 bases and the J gene end by 0 bases; junction bases not matched to a gene: 10. The germline V gene has CDR1 MNHEY and CDR2 SVGEGT. CDR3 length equals 16 residues. In DNA form, the CDR3 reads TGTGCCAGCTCCTACGGGGGACAGTTCTCTGGAAACACCATATATTTT. Translation: CASSYGGQFSGNTIYF.

This clonotype occurred many times. The chain combines TRBV27 with TRBJ1-5, with 7 bases aligning to TRBD1. This CDR3 region has 13 residues. The germline V gene has CDR1 MNHEY and CDR2 SMNVEV (reference sequence). After removal of 5 bases from V and 7 bases from J, the junction contained 5 bases not matched to a gene. This CDR3 reads CASSQDRVQPQHF. The CDR3 bases are TGTGCCAGCAGTCAAGACAGGGTACAGCCCCAGCATTTT.

This clonotype occurred many times. Compared with germline, one end of the junction differs, possibly owing to a read error. This chain links TRBV12-3 or TRBV12-4 with TRBJ2-7, with 8 positions matching TRBD1. CDR3 size: 11 residues. CDR3 sequence: CASSLRDRPNF. For the CDR3, the DNA is TGTGCCAGCAGTTTGAGGGACAGGCCCAACTTC.

This clonotype was recorded at least ten times. V and J are TRBV19 and TRBJ2-6, with a weak D call TRBD2 (5 bases). In germline, CDR1 is LNHDA, CDR2 SQIVND (reference sequence). V was shortened by 3 bases and J by 4 bases, with 10 bases between the two germline ends. This CDR3 region has 15 residues. The CDR3 sequence: CASSMWRAGANVLTF. The CDR3 bases are TGTGCCAGTAGTATGTGGCGGGCCGGGGCCAACGTCCTGACTTTC.